Listed here are 7 T cell receptor beta chains from one sample, sequenced in a study of shared clonotypes between healthy human individuals. The data were produced by immunoSEQ multiplex PCR, yet TCRdb's version contains in-frame clones alone and is incomplete. Of around 340,000 clones listed, 73% are singletons. Sequencing was done on a sample of memory CD4+ T cells sorted from blood. Subset: CD45RA-negative fraction. These receptors all come from a man aged 30 to 39 in good health.

The chain links TRBV19 to TRBJ2-3, with TRBD2 matching over 9 bases. J lost 5 bases, V lost 10 bases, and 22 bases had no gene match. The CDR3 totals 18 residues. In germline, CDR1 is LNHDA, CDR2 SQIVND (reference sequence). CDR3 in amino acids: CATHPGPIAGAGVDTQYF. CDR3 sequence (DNA): TGTGCCACGCACCCAGGACCTATAGCGGGAGCTGGGGTAGATACGCAGTATTTT.

The CDR3 loop is CACGAYHEQYF. As DNA, the CDR3 is TGTGCCTGTGGGGCCTACCACGAGCAGTACTTC. The genes are TRBV30 and TRBJ2-7; TRBD1 is a possible D gene (5 bases). From germline, CDR1 is GTSNPN and CDR2 SVGIG (reference sequence). This CDR3 has 11 residues. V was pared by 6 bases and J by 5 bases, with 11 bases between.

This sequence joins TRBV25-1 and TRBJ1-1; maybe TRBD1 (6 bases). V was pared by 11 bases and J by 4 bases, with 20 bases between. Looked up from germline, CDR1 is MGHDK and CDR2 is SYGVNS. The CDR3 extends over 14 amino acids. CDR3 in DNA: TGTGCCTCTTCACAGGGAGGACGCGGCACTGAAGCTTTCTTT. It codes for CASSQGGRGTEAFF.

The rearrangement joins TRBV19 to TRBJ2-7; the match to TRBD1 covers 7 bases. CDR3 length equals 15 residues. From germline, CDR1 is LNHDA and CDR2 SQIVND (reference sequence). The V segment lost 3 bases and the J segment 1 base; nucleotides outside the gene matches: 6. This CDR3 reads CASSIGDSSSYEQYF. DNA for the CDR3: TGTGCCAGTAGTATTGGGGACAGTAGTTCCTACGAGCAGTACTTC.

The chain carries TRBV20-1 and TRBJ2-1; D not resolved. This CDR3 is built from 11 residues. Germline values: CDR1 DFQATT, CDR2 SNEGSKA (reference sequence). Between the trimmed V and J ends, which lost 0 bases and 8 bases, there was a span of 5 bases. CDR3 residues: CSARELHEQFF. The CDR3, as DNA: TGCAGTGCTAGAGAACTGCATGAGCAGTTCTTC.

In this sample, this clone turned up a few times. J is TRBJ1-1 and V is TRBV5-1; the D is unclear. Germline V CDR1 and CDR2: SGHRS, YFSETQ. The CDR3 extends over 14 amino acids. Trimming took 4 bases from V and 5 from J, leaving 15 bases between them. This CDR3 reads CASSLDGRVTEAFF. The CDR3 DNA reads TGCGCCAGCAGCCTCGACGGTAGGGTTACTGAAGCTTTCTTT.

This clone was seen a single time. V is TRBV5-6 and J is TRBJ1-1; tentative D call: TRBD1 (5 bases). The CDR3 contains 14 residues. V was trimmed by 5 bases and J by 3 bases, leaving 14 bases between them. Germline lookup yields CDR1 SGHDT and CDR2 YYEEEE. The CDR3 region has the DNA TGTGCCAGCAGTCACGGGGGATGGGACACTGAAGCTTTCTTT. This sequence encodes CASSHGGWDTEAFF.